This T cell receptor beta chain was identified in a study of blood T cell repertoires in COVID-19. As for the study in general: The cDNA or gDNA used as material had been derived from T cells, B-cell-depleted T cells, or PBMCs.

The germline V gene encodes CDR1 LGHDT and CDR2 YNNKEL (reference sequence). The V end was cut by 1 base, the J end by 8 bases, with 12 bases between. CDR3 length equals 14 residues. Clones were sequenced by immunoSEQ multiplex PCR, and TCRdb holds only the in-frame ones, with some missing. Counted here are around 250,000 clones, roughly nine tenths occurring once; the ten biggest clones make up about 5.9%. The rearrangement joins TRBV3-1 (or the pseudogene TRBV3-2) to TRBJ1-3; tentatively, D is TRBD1 (6 bases). The sequence was collected from a man aged 55-75 years with acute or convalescent COVID-19. Sequencing was carried out using peripheral blood. The CDR3 DNA reads as TGTGCCAGCAGCCAAGCGTCAGGGGCGGACACCATATATTTT. It is translated as CASSQASGADTIYF.